This T cell receptor beta chain was identified in a study of technical replicates of blood from a handful of donors. Here immunoSEQ multiplex PCR was the method, and the copy in TCRdb shows in-frame clones only, minus some. In the table there are about 100,000 clones, roughly 95% of which are singletons. Losses at the gene ends were 1 base for V and 4 bases for J; bases not matched to a gene: 6. The CDR3 runs to 16 residues. Germline values: CDR1 SGHNT, CDR2 YYREEE (reference sequence). The receptor comes from a human donor in good health. The chain recombines TRBV5-4 with TRBJ2-3, with 10 positions matching TRBD2. The specimen sequenced was T cells isolated from PBMCs. The chain's CDR3 is CASSLKAGGPSDTQYF. The CDR3 nucleotides read TGTGCCAGCAGCTTGAAAGCGGGAGGGCCTTCAGATACGCAGTATTTT.